The sequence of this T cell receptor beta chain was determined in a study of blood T cell repertoires in COVID-19. Study background: T cells, B-cell-depleted T cells, or PBMCs provided the cDNA or gDNA that served as material.

In the study's own analysis: Estimation of nucleated cell counts relied on the amplification of reference gene primers. The table came from immunoSEQ multiplex PCR; TCRdb's copy has only in-frame clones and leaves some out. The D gene and trimming were derived from the DNA, and the V and J assignments and clone size from that table. The sample records some 110,000 clones, roughly 80% being singletons. V was pared by 4 bases and J by 0 bases, with 19 bases between. The CDR3 has 18 amino acids. The chain recombines TRBV23-1 with TRBJ1-5, with D perhaps matching TRBD1 (5 bases). TRBV23-1 is identified as an open reading frame with a role that is uncertain. Sequenced material: peripheral blood. The sequence came from a man aged 50 or older with acute or convalescent COVID-19. As DNA, the CDR3 is TGCGCCAGCAGTCTTAGGCCGGGCAGGGAAAATAGCAATCAGCCCCAGCATTTT. It codes for CASSLRPGRENSNQPQHF.